The rows below give T cell receptor beta chains drawn from one sample of a study of blood T cell repertoires in COVID-19. Profiling relied on immunoSEQ multiplex PCR, and the TCRdb table lists in-frame clones only, not all of them. This table has approximately 300,000 clones, about nine tenths appearing once. Sequencing was carried out using peripheral blood. All receptors come from a woman between 35 and 50 years old with acute or convalescent COVID-19. CDR3s include the opening cysteine and the closing phenylalanine or tryptophan. Each record gives: CDR3 DNA, CDR3 protein, D gene, J gene, V gene, clone size. The D gene is left open where the match is weak. A clone size is listed for some rows: how often the clone was seen (once, few, many), or a class if it is expanded.

TGTGCCAGCATCCCCCCCGGGAGCTATGGCTACACCTTC CASIPPGSYGYTF NA TRBJ1-2 TRBV5-6 NA
TGCAGTGCTAGTTCCGGGAGTCTCGCGTCGAACACTGAAGCTTTCTTT CSASSGSLASNTEAFF NA TRBJ1-1 TRBV20-1 NA
TGTGCCAGCAGCTTAGGACAGGCCATTGGCTACACCTTC CASSLGQAIGYTF NA TRBJ1-2 TRBV7-2 NA
TGTGCCAGCAGCGCCTGGGCCCAATCCCCCGGGGAGCTGTTTTTT CASSAWAQSPGELFF NA TRBJ2-2 TRBV9 once
TGTGCCAGCAGCCTGACAGGGGATGGCGAAAAACTGTTTTTT CASSLTGDGEKLFF TRBD1 TRBJ1-4 TRBV7-6 NA
TGTGCCAGCAGCTTACGGCGGGATGAAAAACTGTTTTTT CASSLRRDEKLFF NA TRBJ1-4 TRBV7-8 few
TGTGCCAGCAGTTTACGGCAGGATATAAACACTGAAGCTTTCTTT CASSLRQDINTEAFF NA TRBJ1-1 TRBV27 NA
TGTGCCAGCAGCTTGGTTTCGGGGGAGACCCAGTACTTC CASSLVSGETQYF NA TRBJ2-5 TRBV5-6 NA
TGTGCCACCAGCCCCCAAAAGGGGACAGGGAAGACTGAAGCTTTCTTT CATSPQKGTGKTEAFF TRBD1 TRBJ1-1 TRBV15 NA
TGTGCCAGCAGTCCGGGGGGGCAGGGTAATGAAAAACTGTTTTTT CASSPGGQGNEKLFF NA TRBJ1-4 TRBV5-4 once
TGTGCCAGCGCTCGGGGGTTGAGACTAGCGGGTTACCAAGAGACCCAGTACTTC CASARGLRLAGYQETQYF TRBD2 TRBJ2-5 TRBV7-2 NA
TGTGCCACCAGTGATAGGGACAGCCAGCCCCAGCATTTT CATSDRDSQPQHF TRBD1 TRBJ1-5 TRBV24-1 NA
TGCGCCAGCACCCTACGAACAGGGAATATCGGCTACACCTTC CASTLRTGNIGYTF NA TRBJ1-2 TRBV5-1 NA
TGTGCCAGCAGCTTAGTGCGGGGGCATCAGCCCCAGCATTTT CASSLVRGHQPQHF NA TRBJ1-5 TRBV11-2 NA
TGTGCCAGTAGCCCTTGGGCCCAGAACACTGAAGCTTTCTTT CASSPWAQNTEAFF NA TRBJ1-1 TRBV19 NA
TGCGCCAGCAGCCTAAGCAGGGGGGAGCTTTCGCGCTACACCTTC CASSLSRGELSRYTF TRBD1 TRBJ1-2 TRBV5-1 NA
TGTGCCTGGAGCCTAGACAGTAACTATGGCTACACCTTC CAWSLDSNYGYTF NA TRBJ1-2 TRBV30 once
TGTGCCTGGGCCCGGAAGGGGGAGGAAGCTTTCTTT CAWARKGEEAFF NA TRBJ1-1 TRBV30 once
TGCGCCAGCAGCCGCCACTTGGGACAGGAAAGGGGCACTGAAGCTTTCTTT CASSRHLGQERGTEAFF TRBD1 TRBJ1-1 TRBV4-1 NA
TGTGCCAGCAGCTCTCCTAACTCCAACAATGAGCAGTTCTTC CASSSPNSNNEQFF NA TRBJ2-1 TRBV7-3 NA
TGTGCCAGCAGCGAACACGGACAGGGGGATTCACCCCTCCACTTT CASSEHGQGDSPLHF TRBD1 TRBJ1-6 TRBV7-2 NA
TGCGCGTCTGACAGGGATGAAGGGACTGAAGCTTTCTTT CASDRDEGTEAFF TRBD1 TRBJ1-1 TRBV10-2 NA
TGTGCCAGCAGCCAAGGGGGACAGGCTGAAAAACTGTTTTTT CASSQGGQAEKLFF TRBD1 TRBJ1-4 TRBV28 NA
TGTGCCAGCACCCTTCAGGGAGGTATGGGCTATGGCTACACCTTC CASTLQGGMGYGYTF NA TRBJ1-2 TRBV5-8 NA